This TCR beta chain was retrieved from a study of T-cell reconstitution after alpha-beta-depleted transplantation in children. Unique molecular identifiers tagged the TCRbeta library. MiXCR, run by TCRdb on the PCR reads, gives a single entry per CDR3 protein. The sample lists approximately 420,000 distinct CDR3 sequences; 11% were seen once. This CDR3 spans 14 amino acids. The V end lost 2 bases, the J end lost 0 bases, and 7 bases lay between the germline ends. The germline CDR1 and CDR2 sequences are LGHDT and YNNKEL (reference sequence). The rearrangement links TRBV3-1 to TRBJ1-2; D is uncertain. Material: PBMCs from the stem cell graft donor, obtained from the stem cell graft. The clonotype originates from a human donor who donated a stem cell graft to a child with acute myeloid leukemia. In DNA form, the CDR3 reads TGTGCCAGCAGCCAAAGCCGCGCTAACTATGGCTACACCTTC. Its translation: CASSQSRANYGYTF.